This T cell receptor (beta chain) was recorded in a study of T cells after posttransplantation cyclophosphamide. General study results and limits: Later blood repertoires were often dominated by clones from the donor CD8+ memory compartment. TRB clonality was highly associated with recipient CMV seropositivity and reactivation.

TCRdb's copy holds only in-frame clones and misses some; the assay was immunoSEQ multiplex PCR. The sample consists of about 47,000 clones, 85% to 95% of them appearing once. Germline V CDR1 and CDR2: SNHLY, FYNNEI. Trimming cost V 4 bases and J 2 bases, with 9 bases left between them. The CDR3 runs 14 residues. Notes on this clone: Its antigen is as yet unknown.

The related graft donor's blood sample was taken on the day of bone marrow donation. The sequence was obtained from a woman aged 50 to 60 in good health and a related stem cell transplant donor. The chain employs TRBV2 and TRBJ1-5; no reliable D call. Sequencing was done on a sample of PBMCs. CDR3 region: CASSAVSGNQPQHF. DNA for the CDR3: TGTGCCAGCAGTGCGGTGAGCGGCAATCAGCCCCAGCATTTT. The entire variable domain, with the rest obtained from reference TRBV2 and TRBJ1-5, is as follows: EPEVTQTPSHQVTQMGQEVILRCVPISNHLYFYWYRQILGQKVEFLVSFYNNEISEKSEIFDDQFSVERPDGSNFTLKIRSTKLEDSAMYFCASSAVSGNQPQHFGDGTRLSIL.